This is a list of T cell receptor beta chains from one sample in a study of CD8+ T cells in alopecia areata. Data came from immunoSEQ multiplex PCR; TCRdb stores just in-frame clones and leaves some out. The repertoire holds some 190,000 clones, approximately 50% seen once, with over 9.5% in the top ten. The sequencing here drew on CD8+ T cells sorted from blood, taken at roughly week 53, from a patient treated with tofacitinib. All receptors derive from a human donor with alopecia areata. Both conserved end residues are part of each CDR3. A D gene is named only where the DNA matches it firmly. Size is omitted from some rows. Given values are once, few, many or a class for expanded clones.

>.|.|TRBV9|TRBJ2-2
TGTGCCAGCAGCACCTCTCGACCCGGGGAGCTGTTTTTT
CASSTSRPGELFF
>.|few|TRBV30|TRBJ1-4
TGTGCCTGCCGGGGCTCCCTCGAAAAACTGTTTTTT
CACRGSLEKLFF
>TRBD1|few|TRBV7-2|TRBJ2-1
TGTGCCAGCGATGGATGGACAGGGGCATACAATGAGCAGTTCTTC
CASDGWTGAYNEQFF
>.|.|TRBV30|TRBJ1-5
TGTGCCTGGAGTGGGGGGTATAGCAATCAGCCCCAGCATTTT
CAWSGGYSNQPQHF
>.|.|TRBV29-1|TRBJ2-7
TGCAGCGTTGTTTCTGTGGCTAGGGAGCAGTACTTC
CSVVSVAREQYF
>TRBD2|.|TRBV7-2|TRBJ2-7
TGTGCCAGCAGCACACTAGCGGGGGGGCTCGACGAGCAGTACTTC
CASSTLAGGLDEQYF
>.|.|TRBV12-5|TRBJ2-5
TGTGCTAGTGGTCCGGCCGGAACAAAATACCAAGAGACCCAGTACTTC
CASGPAGTKYQETQYF
>.|.|TRBV30|TRBJ2-5
TGTGCCTGGAGTGTAGACGGAGGAGAGACCCAGTACTTC
CAWSVDGGETQYF
>.|.|TRBV6-6|TRBJ1-2
TGTGCCAGCAGTTACTCCGGGGAGGACTATGGCTACACCTTC
CASSYSGEDYGYTF
>.|.|TRBV6-1|TRBJ2-7
TGTGCCAGCACTCCTGCCGGATACAAACCCTACGAGCAGTACTTC
CASTPAGYKPYEQYF
>TRBD1|few|TRBV7-2|TRBJ2-5
TGTGCCAGCAGCCGCGACAGGGCGGCGGAGACCCAGTACTTC
CASSRDRAAETQYF
>.|.|TRBV25-1|TRBJ2-3
TGTGCCAGCAGTGTCACAGATACGCAGTATTTT
CASSVTDTQYF
>TRBD2|few|TRBV11-2|TRBJ2-5
TGTGCCAGCAGCGCCTACGAGACTAGCGGACAAGAGACCCAGTACTTC
CASSAYETSGQETQYF
>.|.|TRBV18|TRBJ2-7
TGTGCCAGCTCACCACCGAACAGCTACGAGCAGTACTTC
CASSPPNSYEQYF
>TRBD2|few|TRBV7-3|TRBJ2-1
TGTGCCAGCAGCCCCGGACTAGCCCACAATGAGCAGTTCTTC
CASSPGLAHNEQFF
>.|.|TRBV7-9|TRBJ1-2
TGTGCCTCAGCGGGCCTCCGTCCGTATGGCTACACCTTC
CASAGLRPYGYTF
>TRBD2|.|TRBV30|TRBJ2-1
TGTGCCTGGACTAGCGGGGGTATTAATGAGCAGTTCTTC
CAWTSGGINEQFF
>TRBD2|.|TRBV29-1|TRBJ2-2
TGCAGCGTCGCCGGGACTAGTAGGCACACCGGGGAGCTGTTTTTT
CSVAGTSRHTGELFF
>TRBD1|few|TRBV7-2|TRBJ1-6
TGTGCCAGCAGCTCGCTCGGGACAGGGAAGAATTCACCCCTCCACTTT
CASSSLGTGKNSPLHF
>.|.|TRBV2|TRBJ2-7
TGTGCCAGCAGTGTCTCGGCTTCTAAGGTCTACGAGCAGTACTTC
CASSVSASKVYEQYF
>.|.|TRBV6-1|TRBJ2-1
TGTGCCAGCAGTGAAACCCGGTACAATGAGCAGTTCTTC
CASSETRYNEQFF
>.|.|TRBV4-1|TRBJ2-5
TGCGCCAGCAGCCCTCTAGCCCCGGGACAAGAGACCCAGTACTTC
CASSPLAPGQETQYF
>.|once|TRBV5-6|TRBJ2-7
TGTGCCAGCAGCTTTCCGGGAGCAGCCCACTACGAGCAGTACTTC
CASSFPGAAHYEQYF
>TRBD2|few|TRBV27|TRBJ2-1
TGTGCCAGCAGCCTACTACAGGAGACTAGCGGGGATGGTGAGCAGTTCTTC
CASSLLQETSGDGEQFF
>.|.|TRBV6-5|TRBJ2-5
TGTGCCAGCCGGGACTTGGATCAAGAGACCCAGTACTTC
CASRDLDQETQYF
>.|.|TRBV5-6|TRBJ2-3
TGTGCCAGCAGCCCGGGACCGGTTTTCGACACAGATACGCAGTATTTT
CASSPGPVFDTDTQYF
>.|.|TRBV27|TRBJ2-7
TGTGCCAGCAGTCCCGCCCCCATGGGCGAGCAGTACTTC
CASSPAPMGEQYF
>.|.|TRBV5-1|TRBJ1-2
TGCGCCAGCCAGGGAAACTATGGCTACACCTTC
CASQGNYGYTF
>.|.|TRBV7-9|TRBJ2-1
TGTGCCAGCAGCCACCCCTGGACAGAGAGCTCCTACAATGAGCAGTTCTTC
CASSHPWTESSYNEQFF
>.|.|TRBV5-6|TRBJ2-4
TGTGCCAGCAGCTTATCTGGGACCCAAGCCAAAAACATTCAGTACTTC
CASSLSGTQAKNIQYF
>.|.|TRBV13|TRBJ2-2
TGTGCCAGCAGGATCGACACCGAAGTAACCGGGGAGCTGTTTTTT
CASRIDTEVTGELFF
>TRBD2|.|TRBV27|TRBJ2-1
TGTGCCAGCAGTATAGGACTAGCGGGAATGGAGCAGTTCTTC
CASSIGLAGMEQFF
>.|.|TRBV7-2|TRBJ2-7
TGTGCCAGCAGCCTACAACCCGGGGTGACTACCTACGAGCAGTACTTC
CASSLQPGVTTYEQYF
>TRBD1|.|TRBV4-3|TRBJ2-5
TGCGCCAGCAGCCAAGGGACGCAGGGGGCAGGTGAGCAGTACTTC
CASSQGTQGAGEQYF
>TRBD1|few|TRBV29-1|TRBJ1-4
TGCAGCGCCCTGGACAGGGATGAAAAACTGTTTTTT
CSALDRDEKLFF
>.|.|TRBV6-1|TRBJ2-7
TGTGCCAGCAGTGAGCACAGCTACGAGCAGTACTTC
CASSEHSYEQYF
>TRBD1|.|TRBV25-1|TRBJ2-7
TGTGCCAGCAGTGAAGCCAGGACAGGCCTGACCTACGAGCAGTACTTC
CASSEARTGLTYEQYF
>.|.|TRBV4-2|TRBJ2-1
TGTGCCAGCAGCCAAGAGATGGCGGGGAACACCTACAATGAGCAGTTCTTC
CASSQEMAGNTYNEQFF
>.|.|TRBV6-6|TRBJ2-5
TGTGCCAGCAGGGGGCCTGAGGAGACCCAGTACTTC
CASRGPEETQYF
>.|.|TRBV30|TRBJ2-7
TGTGCCTGGAGTGTAACTGCTAACGAGCAGTACTTC
CAWSVTANEQYF
>TRBD2|many|TRBV30|TRBJ2-2
TGTGCCTGTACAAGCGGGGGAGACACCGGGGAGCTGTTTTTT
CACTSGGDTGELFF
>.|.|TRBV25-1|TRBJ2-7
TGTGCCAGCAGTGAGGGGGGCAGTTCCCACGAGCAGTACTTC
CASSEGGSSHEQYF
>TRBD1|few|TRBV13|TRBJ1-1
TGTGCCAGCAGCTCGGAAACAGGGGACACTGAAGCTTTCTTT
CASSSETGDTEAFF
>.|.|TRBV29-1|TRBJ2-3
TGCAGCGTTGCGGACATTAGCACAGATACGCAGTATTTT
CSVADISTDTQYF
>.|.|TRBV27|TRBJ1-5
TGTGCCAGCAGTTTACAGCATAGCAATCAGCCCCAGCATTTT
CASSLQHSNQPQHF
>TRBD2|few|TRBV29-1|TRBJ2-3
TGCAGCGTGGGGGGGGATACGCAGTATTTT
CSVGGDTQYF
>TRBD1|.|TRBV5-6|TRBJ1-5
TGTGCCAGCAGCCAAAGCTTCGGGACAGGAGTTCCTAATCAGCCCCAGCATTTT
CASSQSFGTGVPNQPQHF
>.|.|TRBV19|TRBJ1-5
TGTGCCCTGGACGGGACCTTTTTTAGCAATCAGCCCCAGCATTTT
CALDGTFFSNQPQHF
>.|.|TRBV7-9|TRBJ1-2
TGTGCCAGCAGTAACCAGGGAGGGGATTATGGCTACACCTTC
CASSNQGGDYGYTF
>TRBD1|.|TRBV11-2|TRBJ2-3
TGTGCCAGCAGCCGGGACAGGGAAGGGTCAGATACGCAGTATTTT
CASSRDREGSDTQYF
>.|.|TRBV19|TRBJ1-2
TGTGCCAGTAGTATAGGCAGTGCCTATGGCTACACCTTC
CASSIGSAYGYTF
>TRBD1|.|TRBV29-1|TRBJ2-7
TGCAGCGTTGGACAGGGGGTAGACGAGCAGTACTTC
CSVGQGVDEQYF
>.|once|TRBV4-3|TRBJ2-7
TGCGCCAGCAGCCAATCGGGTGCGCTGGGCGAGCAGTACTTC
CASSQSGALGEQYF
>.|few|TRBV30|TRBJ2-7
TGTGCCTGGCAGGATTCCTACGAGCAGTACTTC
CAWQDSYEQYF
>.|.|TRBV5-1|TRBJ2-5
TGCGCCAGCAGCCCCCGTGGGGGGTCCGAGACCCAGTACTTC
CASSPRGGSETQYF
>.|.|TRBV6-5|TRBJ2-7
TGTGCCAGCAGGGCCCACGGACAGCCCTACGAGCAGTACTTC
CASRAHGQPYEQYF
>.|.|TRBV29-1|TRBJ2-1
TGCAGCGTTGTTCCCACCTCCAATGAGCAGTTCTTC
CSVVPTSNEQFF
>.|.|TRBV5-1|TRBJ1-1
TGCGCCAGCAGCTTGGTAGTAGGGCCGAACACTGAAGCTTTCTTT
CASSLVVGPNTEAFF
>TRBD1|few|TRBV2|TRBJ2-4
TGTGCCAGCAGGACCCCGGGACAGGTGAACATTCAGTACTTC
CASRTPGQVNIQYF